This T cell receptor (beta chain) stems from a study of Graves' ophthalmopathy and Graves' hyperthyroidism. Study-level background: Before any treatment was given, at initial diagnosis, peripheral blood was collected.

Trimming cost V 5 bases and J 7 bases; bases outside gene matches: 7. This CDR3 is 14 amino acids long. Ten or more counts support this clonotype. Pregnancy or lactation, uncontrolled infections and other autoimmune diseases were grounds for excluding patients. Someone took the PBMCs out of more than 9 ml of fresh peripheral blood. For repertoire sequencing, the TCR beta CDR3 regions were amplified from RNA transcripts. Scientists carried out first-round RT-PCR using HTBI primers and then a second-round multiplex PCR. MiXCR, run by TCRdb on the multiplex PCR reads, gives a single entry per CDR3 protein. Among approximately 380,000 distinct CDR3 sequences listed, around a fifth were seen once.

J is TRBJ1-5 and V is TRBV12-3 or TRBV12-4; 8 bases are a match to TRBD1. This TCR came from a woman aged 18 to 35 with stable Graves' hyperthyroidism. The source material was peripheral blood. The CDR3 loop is CASSLQGGRQPQHF. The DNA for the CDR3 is TGTGCCAGCAGTCTACAGGGGGGGCGGCAGCCCCAGCATTTT.